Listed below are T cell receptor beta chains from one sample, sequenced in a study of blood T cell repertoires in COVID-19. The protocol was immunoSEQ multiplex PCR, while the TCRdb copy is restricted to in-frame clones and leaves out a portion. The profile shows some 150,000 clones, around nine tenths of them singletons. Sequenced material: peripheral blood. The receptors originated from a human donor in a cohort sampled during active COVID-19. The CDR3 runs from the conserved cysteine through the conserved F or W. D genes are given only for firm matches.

cdr3_aa: CSVADSPNEKLFF; cdr3_nt: TGCAGCGTTGCGGACAGTCCGAATGAAAAACTGTTTTTT; v_call: TRBV29-1; j_call: TRBJ1-4; cdr3_length: 13; d_call: NA
cdr3_aa: CASSQLPGQMNTEAFF; cdr3_nt: TGTGCCAGCAGCCAACTTCCGGGACAGATGAACACTGAAGCTTTCTTT; v_call: TRBV4-2; j_call: TRBJ1-1; cdr3_length: 16; d_call: TRBD1
cdr3_aa: CASRIGDRDNSPLHF; cdr3_nt: TGTGCCAGCAGGATCGGGGACAGAGATAATTCACCCCTCCACTTT; v_call: TRBV5-6; j_call: TRBJ1-6; cdr3_length: 15; d_call: TRBD1
cdr3_aa: CASSFENEKLFF; cdr3_nt: TGTGCCAGCAGTTTCGAGAATGAAAAACTGTTTTTT; v_call: TRBV12-3/TRBV12-4; j_call: TRBJ1-4; cdr3_length: 12; d_call: NA
cdr3_aa: CASSLGAATDTQYF; cdr3_nt: TGCGCCAGCAGCTTGGGTGCGGCGACAGATACGCAGTATTTT; v_call: TRBV5-1; j_call: TRBJ2-3; cdr3_length: 14; d_call: NA
cdr3_aa: CAWEGQLNTEAFF; cdr3_nt: TGTGCCTGGGAGGGACAGCTGAACACTGAAGCTTTCTTT; v_call: TRBV30; j_call: TRBJ1-1; cdr3_length: 13; d_call: TRBD1
cdr3_aa: CSASRLAESSYEQYF; cdr3_nt: TGCAGTGCTAGTCGGCTAGCGGAAAGCTCCTACGAGCAGTACTTC; v_call: TRBV20-1; j_call: TRBJ2-7; cdr3_length: 15; d_call: TRBD2
cdr3_aa: CASSEIGGPTEAFF; cdr3_nt: TGTGCCAGCAGTGAGATAGGGGGACCCACTGAAGCTTTCTTT; v_call: TRBV6-1; j_call: TRBJ1-1; cdr3_length: 14; d_call: NA
cdr3_aa: CASSMNRGRTDTQYF; cdr3_nt: TGTGCCAGCAGCATGAACAGGGGTAGGACAGATACGCAGTATTTT; v_call: TRBV7-9; j_call: TRBJ2-3; cdr3_length: 15; d_call: TRBD1
cdr3_aa: CAWRVSGGLPLHF; cdr3_nt: TGTGCCTGGAGGGTAAGCGGGGGTTTACCCCTCCACTTT; v_call: TRBV30; j_call: TRBJ1-6; cdr3_length: 13; d_call: NA
cdr3_aa: CASTQGSFSFSGDTQYF; cdr3_nt: TGTGCCAGCACCCAAGGGAGCTTCTCATTTTCGGGGGATACGCAGTATTTT; v_call: TRBV5-6; j_call: TRBJ2-3; cdr3_length: 17; d_call: NA
cdr3_aa: CASSWTETNTGELFF; cdr3_nt: TGCGCCAGCAGTTGGACAGAGACCAACACCGGGGAGCTGTTTTTT; v_call: TRBV5-1; j_call: TRBJ2-2; cdr3_length: 15; d_call: NA
cdr3_aa: CASRLQGLETQYF; cdr3_nt: TGTGCCAGCAGATTACAGGGATTAGAGACCCAGTACTTC; v_call: TRBV2; j_call: TRBJ2-5; cdr3_length: 13; d_call: NA
cdr3_aa: CASSRDSLYGYTF; cdr3_nt: TGTGCCAGCAGCCGGGACAGTCTCTATGGCTACACCTTC; v_call: TRBV7-8; j_call: TRBJ1-2; cdr3_length: 13; d_call: TRBD1
cdr3_aa: CASSPSLITGELFF; cdr3_nt: TGTGCCAGCAGTCCGTCTTTAATAACCGGGGAGCTGTTTTTT; v_call: TRBV6-4; j_call: TRBJ2-2; cdr3_length: 14; d_call: NA
cdr3_aa: CASRAAARGVTDTQYF; cdr3_nt: TGTGCCAGTAGAGCCGCTGCCAGAGGTGTCACAGATACGCAGTATTTT; v_call: TRBV19; j_call: TRBJ2-3; cdr3_length: 16; d_call: NA
cdr3_aa: CASSGQFYEQYF; cdr3_nt: TGTGCCAGTTCGGGACAGTTCTACGAGCAGTACTTC; v_call: TRBV19; j_call: TRBJ2-7; cdr3_length: 12; d_call: TRBD1
cdr3_aa: CASSIRDSRSYEQYF; cdr3_nt: TGTGCCAGCAGCATACGGGACTCCCGCTCCTACGAGCAGTACTTC; v_call: TRBV7-2; j_call: TRBJ2-7; cdr3_length: 15; d_call: NA
cdr3_aa: CTSSPPTGADTQYF; cdr3_nt: TGTACCAGCTCACCACCAACGGGGGCAGATACGCAGTATTTT; v_call: TRBV18; j_call: TRBJ2-3; cdr3_length: 14; d_call: NA
cdr3_aa: CASSLLGGQGSYEQYF; cdr3_nt: TGTGCCAGCTCATTATTAGGAGGACAGGGCTCCTACGAGCAGTACTTC; v_call: TRBV27; j_call: TRBJ2-7; cdr3_length: 16; d_call: TRBD1
cdr3_aa: CASSLAGGGTNTGELFF; cdr3_nt: TGCGCCAGCAGCTTGGCAGGCGGGGGAACCAACACCGGGGAGCTGTTTTTT; v_call: TRBV5-1; j_call: TRBJ2-2; cdr3_length: 17; d_call: TRBD2
cdr3_aa: CASSPPPTGTGRGNTIYF; cdr3_nt: TGTGCCAGCAGTCCCCCCCCTACCGGGACAGGGAGGGGAAACACCATATATTTT; v_call: TRBV28; j_call: TRBJ1-3; cdr3_length: 18; d_call: TRBD1
cdr3_aa: CASSQVSFSTDTQYF; cdr3_nt: TGCGCCAGCAGCCAAGTTAGCTTTAGCACAGATACGCAGTATTTT; v_call: TRBV4-3; j_call: TRBJ2-3; cdr3_length: 15; d_call: NA
cdr3_aa: CASSPFSGSTGTDTQYF; cdr3_nt: TGTGCCAGCAGCCCGTTTAGCGGGAGTACGGGGACAGATACGCAGTATTTT; v_call: TRBV5-4; j_call: TRBJ2-3; cdr3_length: 17; d_call: TRBD2
cdr3_aa: CASGLRGQETQYF; cdr3_nt: TGTGCCAGCGGCCTTAGGGGGCAAGAGACCCAGTACTTC; v_call: TRBV5-4; j_call: TRBJ2-5; cdr3_length: 13; d_call: NA
cdr3_aa: CATSDRGTGAADTQYF; cdr3_nt: TGTGCCACCAGTGACCGTGGGACAGGGGCCGCAGATACGCAGTATTTT; v_call: TRBV24-1; j_call: TRBJ2-3; cdr3_length: 16; d_call: TRBD1